What follows are 21 T cell receptor beta chains derived from one specimen sequenced in a study of T cell clonotyping in hematopoietic cell transplantation. Clones were read by immunoSEQ multiplex PCR, and TCRdb kept only the in-frame ones, dropping some. The sample shows tens of thousands of clones, around 86% of them seen only once. Specified time point: recipient sample about 28 days before transplant, after cytoreduction. Sequencing used peripheral blood mononuclear cells, obtained before stem cell transplant. Receptor source: a man between 60 and 75 years old with biphenotypic leukemia. Some clones in this sample may be carry-over from other donors' samples.

As to this clone: The identical CDR3 is also encoded by other nucleotide sequences in the sample. The J gene is TRBJ2-7, the V gene TRBV11-3; perhaps D is TRBD1 or TRBD2 (5 bases each). Deletions cut 3 bases from V and 3 bases from J, with 9 bases between. CDR3 length: 13 amino acids. Germline CDR1 and CDR2: SGHNT and YENEEA. The CDR3 region has the DNA TGTGCCAGCAGCTTGGGACCGATCTACGAGCAGTACTTC. It specifies CASSLGPIYEQYF.

The chain links TRBV5-1 to TRBJ1-1, with D tentatively TRBD1 (6 bases). V lost 4 bases to trimming and J lost 1 base, with 14 bases between them. CDR3 length: 15 residues. Germline V lookup: CDR1 SGHRS, CDR2 YFSETQ. The CDR3 reads CASSAYRVGNTEAFF. The CDR3, as DNA: TGCGCCAGCAGCGCCTACAGGGTAGGGAACACTGAAGCTTTCTTT.

This sequence joins TRBV20-1 and TRBJ2-5; TRBD1 might be the D (5 bases). The CDR3 covers 11 residues. CDR1 is DFQATT, CDR2 SNEGSKA, per germline (reference sequence). The V gene lost 7 bases and the J gene lost 0 bases, with 6 bases spanning the gap. CDR3 nucleotide sequence: TGCAGTGGACAGCACCAAGAGACCCAGTACTTC. This encodes CSGQHQETQYF.

The chain carries TRBV7-2 and TRBJ1-2; perhaps TRBD1 as D (5 bases). Germline V gives CDR1 SGHTA, CDR2 FQGNSA. Trimming cost V 5 bases and J 0 bases, with 16 bases left between them. The CDR3 runs 16 residues. The CDR3 region has the DNA TGTGCCAGCAGCCGTGAGGTCGGGACCTCTAACTATGGCTACACCTTC. This encodes CASSREVGTSNYGYTF.

Comment on this clone: Different DNA sequences within this sample yield the same CDR3. The CDR3 coding sequence is TGTGCCAGCAGCCAAGCGGGTGAGACCCAGTACTTC. This encodes CASSQAGETQYF. The gene calls are TRBV4-2 and TRBJ2-5, with no clear D. Germline CDR1 reads LGHNA; CDR2 reads YNFKEQ. Trimming stripped 1 base from V and 5 bases from J, with 5 bases between. This CDR3 has 12 amino acids.

The rearrangement joins TRBV27 to TRBJ1-2, with D tentatively TRBD1 (5 bases). The CDR3 consists of 14 residues. Germline CDR1 reads MNHEY; CDR2 reads SMNVEV (reference sequence). The V and J ends lost 6 bases and 2 bases respectively, with 13 bases between them. CDR3 loop: CASSPGRTNYGYTF. Here the CDR3 DNA reads TGTGCCAGCAGCCCGGGACGGACAAACTATGGCTACACCTTC.

This chain uses TRBV27 with TRBJ2-5, with D perhaps TRBD2 (5 bases). Germline V gene sequence: CDR1 MNHEY, CDR2 SMNVEV (reference sequence). Trimming left V 0 bases short and J 3 bases short, with 5 bases between. The CDR3 contains 13 residues. CDR3: CASSLSGEETQYF. The CDR3 nucleotides read TGTGCCAGCAGTTTATCCGGGGAAGAGACCCAGTACTTC.

The chain is built from TRBV6-5 and TRBJ1-2; D remains unclear. Germline-derived CDR1 and CDR2 are MNHEY and SVGAGI. The V and J ends lost 5 bases and 6 bases respectively, with 13 bases between them. CDR3 length: 13 residues. The CDR3 DNA follows: TGTGCCAGCAGTCCGATTGGGTTAGATGGCTACACCTTC. It yields the protein CASSPIGLDGYTF.

A remark on this clone: Sequence at one end of the junction differs from germline and may be a read error. This chain uses TRBV7-9 with TRBJ2-2; D unclear. The CDR3 consists of 16 residues. Germline V lookup: CDR1 SEHNR, CDR2 FQNEAQ (reference sequence). CDR3 in amino acids: CAQGLNAEMDAGELFF. CDR3 in DNA: TGCGCGCAAGGCCTGAACGCCGAAATGGATGCCGGGGAGCTGTTTTTT. Full variable domain (outside the CDR3, taken from reference TRBV7-9 and TRBJ2-2): DTGVSQNPRHKITKRGQNVTFRCDPISEHNRLYWYRQTLGQGPEFLTYFQNEAQLEKSRLLSDRFSAERPKGSFSTLEIQRTEQGDSAMYLCAQGLNAEMDAGELFFGEGSRLTVL.

The V call is TRBV5-4, the J call TRBJ1-2; no clear D. Looked up from germline, CDR1 is SGHNT and CDR2 is YYREEE (reference sequence). The V end was cut by 0 bases, the J end by 4 bases, with 7 bases between. The CDR3 covers 13 residues. This chain's CDR3 is CASSLEQSYGYTF. The CDR3 DNA reads as TGTGCCAGCAGCTTGGAACAGTCCTATGGCTACACCTTC.

V usage is TRBV5-6 and J usage is TRBJ2-7, with D hard to call. The CDR3 has 12 residues. Trimming shortened V by 2 bases and J by 3 bases, and 6 bases separated the two germline ends. Germline V gene sequence: CDR1 SGHDT, CDR2 YYEEEE. This CDR3 is CASSFQIYEQYF. CDR3 in DNA: TGTGCCAGCAGCTTTCAGATCTACGAGCAGTACTTC.

The rearrangement links TRBV15 to TRBJ2-1, with unresolved D. Germline assignment: CDR1 LNHNV and CDR2 YYDKDF (reference sequence). V was cut by 5 bases and J by 4 bases, with 9 bases left in between. The CDR3 loop spans 13 amino acids. CDR3 sequence (DNA): TGTGCCACCAGCGGCCCGTTATACAATGAGCAGTTCTTC. Residues: CATSGPLYNEQFF.

The chain couples TRBV5-1 to TRBJ1-1; no clear D. Germline CDR1 and CDR2: SGHRS and YFSETQ. This CDR3 is built from 14 residues. Trimming took off 0 bases at V and 0 bases at J, with 6 bases between the two ends. The chain's CDR3 is CASSLVPVNTEAFF. The CDR3 region has the DNA TGCGCCAGCAGCTTGGTACCGGTGAACACTGAAGCTTTCTTT.

The chain links TRBV5-6 to TRBJ2-3; D uncertain. Deletions cut 0 bases from V and 0 bases from J, with 8 bases between. The germline V gene has CDR1 SGHDT and CDR2 YYEEEE. This CDR3 is 15 amino acids long. CDR3 loop: CASSLEVPSTDTQYF. The CDR3 nucleotides are TGTGCCAGCAGCTTGGAAGTGCCTAGCACAGATACGCAGTATTTT.

The chain recombines TRBV30 with TRBJ2-7; D not certain. Germline V gene lookup returns CDR1 GTSNPN and CDR2 SVGIG (reference sequence). The CDR3 totals 11 residues. Trimming removed 1 base at V and 6 bases at J, with 7 bases between. The DNA of the CDR3 is TGTGCCTGGAGTGCCTGGGGCGAGCAGTACTTC. Amino acids: CAWSAWGEQYF.

The V call is TRBV11-2, the J call TRBJ1-1; D is unresolved. Trimming took off 4 bases at V and 8 bases at J, with 11 bases between the two ends. Germline V gene lookup returns CDR1 SGHAT and CDR2 FQNNGV. The CDR3 runs 12 residues. CDR3 sequence (DNA): TGTGCCAGCAGCTCCCCGGACCCGGAAGCTTTCTTT. This codes for CASSSPDPEAFF.

The genes are TRBV5-1 and TRBJ1-1; D is ambiguous. Germline CDR1 reads SGHRS; CDR2 reads YFSETQ. The CDR3 contains 13 residues. Trimming left V 4 bases short and J 3 bases short, with 10 bases between. The CDR3 DNA follows: TGCGCCAGCAGCGTCCGGGTTGACACTGAAGCTTTCTTT. It encodes CASSVRVDTEAFF.

The chain has TRBV6-6 and TRBJ1-1; a possible D gene is TRBD1 (6 bases). This CDR3 comprises 14 residues. Germline CDR1 is MNHNY and CDR2 is SVGAGI (reference sequence). Trimming removed 2 bases from V and 5 bases from J, with 12 bases in between. The CDR3 loop is CASSYDRSRTEAFF. The DNA for the CDR3 is TGTGCCAGCAGTTACGACAGGAGTCGGACTGAAGCTTTCTTT.

This chain joins TRBV4-1 and TRBJ1-1; D perhaps matches TRBD1 (6 bases). The CDR3 loop spans 13 amino acids. Germline CDR1 and CDR2: MGHRA and YSYEKL. V was pared by 2 bases and J by 7 bases, with 11 bases between. The CDR3 region has the DNA TGCGCCAGCAGCCAAAGGGGGAGTCGTGAAGCTTTCTTT. It yields the protein CASSQRGSREAFF.

V is TRBV2 and J is TRBJ2-3; D is undetermined. Germline CDR1 SNHLY, CDR2 FYNNEI. There are 12 residues in the CDR3. The V end lost 5 bases, the J end lost 4 bases, and 7 bases lay between the germline ends. Here the CDR3 DNA reads TGTGCCAGCAGTTTTTACGCAGATACGCAGTATTTT. Protein: CASSFYADTQYF.

The chain links TRBV5-1 to TRBJ2-7; TRBD1 matches at 9 bases. CDR1 is SGHRS and CDR2 is YFSETQ in the germline V gene. The trim removed 6 bases at V and 1 base at J, leaving 8 bases unmatched. The CDR3 extends over 15 amino acids. The CDR3 loop reads CASTDRDRASYEQYF. CDR3 DNA sequence: TGCGCCAGCACCGACCGGGACAGGGCGTCCTACGAGCAGTACTTC.